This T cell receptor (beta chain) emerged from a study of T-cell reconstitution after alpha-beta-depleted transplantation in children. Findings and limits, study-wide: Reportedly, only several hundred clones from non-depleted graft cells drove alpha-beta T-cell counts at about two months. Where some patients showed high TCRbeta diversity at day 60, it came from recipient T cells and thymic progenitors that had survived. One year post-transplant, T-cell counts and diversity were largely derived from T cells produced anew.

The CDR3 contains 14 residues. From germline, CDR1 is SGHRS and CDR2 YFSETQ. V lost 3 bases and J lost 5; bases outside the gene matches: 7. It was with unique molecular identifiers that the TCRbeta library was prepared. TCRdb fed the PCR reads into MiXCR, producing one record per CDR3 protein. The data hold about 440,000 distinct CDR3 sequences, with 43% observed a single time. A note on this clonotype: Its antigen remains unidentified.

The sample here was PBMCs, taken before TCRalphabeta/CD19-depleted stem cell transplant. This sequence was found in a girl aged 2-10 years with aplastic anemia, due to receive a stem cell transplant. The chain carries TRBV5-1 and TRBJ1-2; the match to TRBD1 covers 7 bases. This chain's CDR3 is CASSSRDRSYGYTF. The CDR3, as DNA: TGCGCCAGCAGCTCCCGGGACAGATCGTATGGCTACACCTTC.